The 18 T cell receptor beta chains listed next were all sequenced from one sample in a study of blood T cell repertoires in COVID-19. Produced via immunoSEQ multiplex PCR; TCRdb's table is partial and in-frame only. The top ten clones hold more than 8% of a sample with 55,000 to 75,000 clones, around nine tenths of them seen once. Sequencing was done on a sample of peripheral blood. The receptors shown here come from a human donor in a cohort sampled during active COVID-19.

The chain is built from TRBV15 and TRBJ2-7, with 7 bases matching TRBD1. The CDR3 has 14 residues. The germline CDR1 and CDR2 sequences are LNHNV and YYDKDF (reference sequence). Losses at the gene ends were 6 bases for V and 2 bases for J; bases not matched to a gene: 7. For the CDR3, the DNA is TGTGCCACCAGTGTGGACAGGTCTACCTACGAGCAGTACTTC. It specifies CATSVDRSTYEQYF.

This clone came up once. V usage is TRBV20-1 and J usage is TRBJ1-2; no reliable D call. This CDR3 is built from 9 residues. Germline V gives CDR1 DFQATT, CDR2 SNEGSKA (reference sequence). The V gene lost 5 bases and the J gene lost 6 bases, with 4 bases spanning the gap. The CDR3 sequence: CSAPDGYTF. Written as DNA, the CDR3 is TGCAGTGCTCCAGATGGCTACACCTTC.

This rearrangement joins TRBV2 to TRBJ2-7, with a weak D call TRBD2 (7 bases). The V and J ends lost 6 bases and 2 bases respectively, with 17 bases between them. This CDR3 is 15 amino acids long. Germline loops: CDR1 SNHLY, CDR2 FYNNEI. In DNA form, the CDR3 reads TGTGCCAGCAGCGAAAAAGGGGGGGGAACCTACGAGCAGTACTTC. Protein product: CASSEKGGGTYEQYF. The complete variable domain, with remaining parts taken from reference TRBV2 and TRBJ2-7, reads EPEVTQTPSHQVTQMGQEVILRCVPISNHLYFYWYRQILGQKVEFLVSFYNNEISEKSEIFDDQFSVERPDGSNFTLKIRSTKLEDSAMYFCASSEKGGGTYEQYFGPGTRLTVT.

J is TRBJ2-7 and V is TRBV5-1; 9 nucleotides match TRBD2. V lost 5 bases to trimming and J lost 6 bases; unmatched junction nucleotides: 9. Germline-derived CDR1 and CDR2 are SGHRS and YFSETQ. The CDR3 covers 14 residues. The CDR3: CASRTSGEAGEQYF. For the CDR3, the DNA is TGCGCCAGCAGGACTAGCGGCGAAGCGGGCGAGCAGTACTTC.

This chain links TRBV24-1 with TRBJ1-2, with TRBD1 matching over 7 bases. CDR1 KGHDR and CDR2 SFDVKD come from the germline V gene. This CDR3 spans 16 amino acids. The trim removed 6 bases at V and 5 bases at J, leaving 14 bases unmatched. CDR3 nucleotide sequence: TGTGCCACCAGTCCCTCGGACAGGTCGAAAGGTTATGGCTACACCTTC. This gives the protein CATSPSDRSKGYGYTF.

V is TRBV6-5 and J is TRBJ1-6, with D perhaps matching TRBD1 (5 bases). V shed 8 bases and J shed 12 bases, with 11 bases lying between them. The CDR3 consists of 11 residues. The germline CDR1 and CDR2 sequences are MNHEY and SVGAGI. CDR3 sequence reads: CASGFRVPLHF. The CDR3 DNA sequence: TGTGCCAGCGGATTCAGGGTACCCCTCCACTTT.

The chain is built from TRBV6-5 and TRBJ1-2; D is unclear. Germline V gives CDR1 MNHEY, CDR2 SVGAGI. The CDR3 totals 13 residues. V was pared by 6 bases and J by 8 bases, with 16 bases between. Written as DNA, the CDR3 is TGTGCCAGCAGGCCGGATTTAGGGAGAGGCTACACCTTC. It yields the protein CASRPDLGRGYTF.

The CDR3 is CASSLGVGASYEQYF. The DNA for the CDR3 is TGTGCCAGCAGTTTAGGGGTAGGGGCTTCCTACGAGCAGTACTTC. This rearrangement joins TRBV27 to TRBJ2-7; maybe TRBD1 (5 bases). The CDR3 covers 15 residues. Trimming left V 2 bases short and J 1 base short, with 12 bases between. Germline V lookup: CDR1 MNHEY, CDR2 SMNVEV (reference sequence).

J is TRBJ1-5 and V is TRBV30, with TRBD1 matching over 9 bases. Germline lookup yields CDR1 GTSNPN and CDR2 SVGIG (reference sequence). The ends lost 1 base at V and 6 bases at J; junction bases unmatched: 1. The CDR3 length is 13 residues. The CDR3 coding sequence is TGTGCCTGGAGTGGGGGACAGGGTCAGCCCCAGCATTTT. Translation: CAWSGGQGQPQHF.

The rearrangement links TRBV6-2 or TRBV6-3 to TRBJ1-2, with TRBD1 as a possible D gene (5 bases). Germline CDR1 and CDR2: MNHEY and SVGEGT. CDR3 length: 15 amino acids. With 1 base removed from V and 4 bases from J, the gap between germline ends came to 13 bases. CDR3 in DNA: TGTGCCAGCAGTTACTGGATATCGGGACTCTATGGCTACACCTTC. Protein: CASSYWISGLYGYTF.

V and J are TRBV27 and TRBJ2-7; tentative D call: TRBD2 (6 bases). With 5 bases removed from V and 2 bases from J, the gap between germline ends came to 16 bases. Per the germline V gene, CDR1 is MNHEY and CDR2 is SMNVEV (reference sequence). The CDR3 is made up of 15 amino acids. In DNA form, the CDR3 reads TGTGCCAGCAGTCCCCGGGCGGGGAAGGCCTACGAGCAGTACTTC. Amino acids: CASSPRAGKAYEQYF.

The table lists this clone with a count of one. The chain joins TRBV2 to TRBJ1-4; 7 bases line up with TRBD1. V dropped 4 bases and J dropped 2; count of bases not matched to a gene: 4. This CDR3 is built from 15 residues. Looked up from germline, CDR1 is SNHLY and CDR2 is FYNNEI. The chain's CDR3 is CASSGQGDTNEKLFF. The CDR3 region has the DNA TGTGCCAGCAGTGGACAGGGTGACACTAATGAAAAACTGTTTTTT.

This chain links TRBV19 with TRBJ1-1; TRBD1 aligns across 7 bases. J lost 8 bases, V lost 1 base, and 4 bases had no gene match. Looked up from germline, CDR1 is LNHDA and CDR2 is SQIVND (reference sequence). The CDR3 spans 13 residues. The CDR3 sequence is CASSIGGGQEAFF. In DNA, the CDR3 is TGTGCCAGTAGTATAGGAGGGGGCCAAGAAGCTTTCTTT.

V is TRBV6-4 and J is TRBJ2-3, with TRBD1 matching over 9 bases. V gave up 2 bases and J gave up 6 bases; unmatched junction bases: 3. From germline, CDR1 is MRHNA and CDR2 SNTAGT. This CDR3 has 14 residues. The CDR3: CASSDGTGSDTQYF. CDR3 bases: TGTGCCAGCAGTGACGGGACAGGGTCTGATACGCAGTATTTT.

The chain is built from TRBV27 and TRBJ1-1, with 7 bases aligning to TRBD1. Germline V lookup: CDR1 MNHEY, CDR2 SMNVEV (reference sequence). The trim removed 3 bases at V and 7 bases at J, leaving 8 bases unmatched. CDR3 length equals 14 residues. In DNA, the CDR3 is TGTGCCAGCAGTTTGGGGGGTAGGGGGCGTGAAGCTTTCTTT. Translated: CASSLGGRGREAFF.

The chain carries TRBV5-6 and TRBJ2-7, with a tentative D call TRBD1 (6 bases). V was shortened by 0 bases and J by 0 bases, with 7 bases between the two germline ends. The germline CDR1 and CDR2 sequences are SGHDT and YYEEEE. The CDR3 has 14 residues. CDR3 bases: TGTGCCAGCAGCTTGGCAGGGGCCTCCTACGAGCAGTACTTC. It translates to CASSLAGASYEQYF.

This chain connects TRBV19 to TRBJ1-5; D gene unclear. The germline V and J ends were trimmed by 7 bases and 0 bases, with 13 bases remaining between them. There are 15 residues in the CDR3. Germline V gene lookup returns CDR1 LNHDA and CDR2 SQIVND (reference sequence). The CDR3: CASTGGGYSNQPQHF. The CDR3 DNA reads as TGTGCCAGTACTGGCGGAGGTTATAGCAATCAGCCCCAGCATTTT.

In the case of this clone: The junction differs from germline at one of its ends, possibly a read error. The rearrangement links TRBV2 to TRBJ2-2, with D maybe TRBD2 (5 bases). The CDR3 consists of 11 residues. Germline-derived CDR1 and CDR2 are SNHLY and FYNNEI. The CDR3 is CASSAPGKLFF. CDR3 DNA sequence: TGTGCCAGCAGTGCACCCGGGAAGCTGTTTTTT.